This is a list of T cell receptor beta chains from one sample in a study of T cell responses to AZD1222 COVID-19 vaccine. Generated by immunoSEQ multiplex PCR, the TCRdb table keeps only in-frame clones and is missing some. The sample lists some 150,000 clones; 80% to 95% were seen once. The sequencing used peripheral blood, collected 28 days after the second AZD1222 dose. These TCRs come from an adult who received the AZD1222 COVID-19 vaccine. The CDR3 runs from the conserved cysteine through the conserved F or W. A D gene is named only where the DNA matches it firmly. Where a row states a size, it is once, few, many or the class of an expanded clone; other rows omit it.

TRBV18	TRBD1	TRBJ2-7	.	CASSLTGVPGYEQYF	TGTGCCAGCTCACTTACAGGGGTCCCGGGTTACGAGCAGTACTTC
TRBV25-1	.	TRBJ1-2	.	CASSEHGTPGGYTF	TGTGCCAGCAGTGAACACGGGACCCCGGGGGGCTACACCTTC
TRBV19	TRBD2	TRBJ2-7	.	CASSMSRTSGNEQYF	TGTGCCAGTAGTATGAGCAGGACTAGCGGGAACGAGCAGTACTTC
TRBV3-1/TRBV3-2	TRBD2	TRBJ2-3	.	CASSPRRLAGGVEDTQYF	TGTGCCAGCAGCCCTCGCAGGCTAGCGGGAGGAGTTGAAGATACGCAGTATTTT
TRBV28	.	TRBJ2-2	few	CASSTGQSGAGELFF	TGTGCCAGCAGTACAGGACAGAGCGGCGCCGGGGAGCTGTTTTTT
TRBV11-2	.	TRBJ1-6	.	CASSFKRGDSPLHF	TGTGCCAGCAGCTTTAAGCGAGGCGATTCACCCCTCCACTTT
TRBV9	.	TRBJ2-4	.	CASRSGIQYF	TGTGCCAGCAGATCGGGGATTCAGTACTTC
TRBV7-2	.	TRBJ2-7	.	CASSLGSSSYEQYF	TGTGCCAGCAGCTTGGGCAGCTCATCCTACGAGCAGTACTTC
TRBV3-1/TRBV3-2	.	TRBJ1-1	.	CASSQGLGVLNTEAFF	TGTGCCAGCAGCCAAGGGTTGGGAGTCCTGAACACTGAAGCTTTCTTT
TRBV19	.	TRBJ1-2	once	CASSPGGLHGYTF	TGTGCCAGTAGCCCGGGGGGGCTACATGGCTACACCTTC
TRBV28	.	TRBJ1-5	.	CASSWGTLTREPQHF	TGTGCCAGCAGCTGGGGGACACTTACAAGGGAGCCCCAGCATTTT
TRBV28	TRBD1	TRBJ1-4	.	CASTSPGQGSTNEKLFF	TGTGCCAGCACCTCCCCGGGACAGGGGTCAACTAATGAAAAACTGTTTTTT
TRBV2	TRBD1	TRBJ1-1	.	CASRGRTGSDPPGAFF	TGTGCCAGCAGGGGGAGGACAGGGAGCGACCCTCCTGGGGCTTTCTTT
TRBV9	.	TRBJ1-2	.	CASSVDVTGGYTF	TGTGCCAGCAGCGTAGATGTTACAGGCGGCTACACCTTC
TRBV19	TRBD1	TRBJ2-1	once	CASSYDRVVNEQFF	TGTGCCAGTAGTTACGACAGGGTGGTCAATGAGCAGTTCTTC
TRBV11-2	.	TRBJ2-7	.	CASSLARGREQYF	TGTGCCAGCAGCTTAGCGAGAGGCCGCGAGCAGTACTTC
TRBV5-1	.	TRBJ1-1	.	CASSLALGAEAFF	TGCGCCAGCAGCTTGGCGTTGGGGGCTGAAGCTTTCTTT
TRBV2	.	TRBJ2-7	.	CASRGHQQAYEQYF	TGTGCCAGCAGAGGACACCAACAAGCTTACGAGCAGTACTTC
TRBV5-1	.	TRBJ1-4	.	CASSLEGITNEKLFF	TGCGCCAGCAGCTTGGAGGGTATTACTAATGAAAAACTGTTTTTT
TRBV19	TRBD1	TRBJ1-3	.	CASSPDRGLGNTIYF	TGTGCCAGTAGCCCGGACAGGGGCTTGGGAAACACCATATATTTT
TRBV29-1	TRBD2	TRBJ2-7	.	CSVLSSGRSYEQYF	TGCAGCGTCCTGTCTAGCGGGAGATCCTACGAGCAGTACTTC
TRBV2	.	TRBJ1-2	.	CASRPRDGYTF	TGTGCCAGCAGACCCAGGGACGGCTACACCTTC
TRBV4-1	.	TRBJ1-3	once	CASSPGGRTVGNTIYF	TGCGCCAGCAGCCCCGGGGGACGTACGGTAGGAAACACCATATATTTT
TRBV10-3	TRBD2	TRBJ2-1	.	CAITGTSGGNEQFF	TGTGCCATCACCGGGACTAGCGGCGGGAATGAGCAGTTCTTC
TRBV21-1	.	TRBJ2-7	once	CASSREGVSYEQYF	TGTGCCAGCAGCAGAGAAGGGGTCTCCTACGAGCAGTACTTC
TRBV3-1/TRBV3-2	TRBD1	TRBJ2-7	.	CASSQDIVGTGGVYEQYF	TGTGCCAGCAGCCAAGATATCGTGGGGACAGGGGGCGTCTACGAGCAGTACTTC
TRBV6-5	TRBD1	TRBJ1-1	.	CASSPPGQMNTEAFF	TGTGCCAGCAGTCCCCCGGGACAGATGAACACTGAAGCTTTCTTT
TRBV10-2	TRBD1	TRBJ2-7	.	CASSKNRGYEQYF	TGCGCCAGCAGCAAGAACAGGGGGTACGAGCAGTACTTC
TRBV6-5	TRBD1	TRBJ2-1	once	CATDRDSYNEQFF	TGTGCCACCGACAGGGACTCCTACAATGAGCAGTTCTTC
TRBV9	TRBD1	TRBJ2-7	.	CASSLGTEGEQYF	TGTGCCAGCAGCCTAGGGACAGAAGGCGAGCAGTACTTC
TRBV9	TRBD1	TRBJ2-5	.	CASSPRQGSETQYF	TGTGCCAGCAGCCCCCGACAGGGGTCTGAGACCCAGTACTTC
TRBV24-1	TRBD2	TRBJ2-7	.	CATSDHTGTSLYEQYF	TGTGCCACCAGTGATCATACCGGGACTAGCCTCTACGAGCAGTACTTC
TRBV28	TRBD2	TRBJ2-3	.	CASSEIAGGRPDTQYF	TGTGCCAGCAGCGAAATAGCGGGAGGGCGTCCAGATACGCAGTATTTT
TRBV6-6	.	TRBJ2-1	.	CASSYSLSSYNEQFF	TGTGCCAGCAGTTACTCTTTGAGCTCCTACAATGAGCAGTTCTTC